The 15 T cell receptor beta chains listed next were all sequenced from one sample in a study of T cells expressing NK-cell markers. TCRdb re-called the 5' RACE reads and catalogs CDR3 proteins one per entry, DNA excluded. Here the sample table reports 300,000 to 450,000 distinct CDR3 sequences. Sequenced sample: blood T cells: a sorted CD56 or NKG2C T cell subset, CD4+ or CD8+ T cells, or bulk PBMC T cells (not recorded which). The receptors originated from a man between 18 and 69 years old in good health.

The chain couples TRBV6-2 or TRBV6-3 to TRBJ2-3; TCRdb's assignment of TRBD2 cannot be checked, as there is no DNA. The CDR3 covers 15 residues. Germline CDR1 is MNHEY and CDR2 is SVGEGT. CDR3 loop: CATPTLRGMPDTQYF.

CDR3 sequence: CASSKWEPPGAEAFF. This chain joins TRBV21-1 and TRBJ1-1; TCRdb reports TRBD1, a call that lacks DNA to check it against. TRBV21-1 is classified as a pseudogene. The CDR3 covers 15 residues.

The V and J genes are TRBV4-2 and TRBJ2-5; TCRdb's D gene call, TRBD1, goes unchecked for lack of DNA. CDR1 and CDR2 from the germline V gene are LGHNA and YNFKEQ. The CDR3 is 15 amino acids. The CDR3 here is CASSFDKGVQETQYF.

The chain combines TRBV5-1 with TRBJ2-5. The CDR3 runs to 13 residues. CDR1 and CDR2 from the germline V gene are SGHRS and YFSETQ. The chain's CDR3 is CASSLGLQETQYF. Together with reference TRBV5-1 and TRBJ2-5, the CDR3 gives the full variable domain: KAGVTQTPRYLIKTRGQQVTLSCSPISGHRSVSWYQQTPGQGLQFLFEYFSETQRNKGNFPGRFSGRQFSNSRSEMNVSTLELGDSALYLCASSLGLQETQYFGPGTRLLVL.

The chain recombines TRBV28 with TRBJ1-1; the TCRdb call, TRBD1, lacks DNA for checking. Per the germline V gene, CDR1 is MDHEN and CDR2 is SYDVKM. This CDR3 contains 12 residues. The CDR3 protein is CASSLLTGKAFF.

CDR3: CAISENWDGYTF. The chain combines TRBV10-3 with TRBJ1-2. This CDR3 contains 12 residues. CDR1 ENHRY and CDR2 SYGVKD come from the germline V gene.

This chain links TRBV12-3 or TRBV12-4 with TRBJ2-2; TCRdb gives TRBD1 as the D gene, but with no DNA this cannot be confirmed. The CDR3 loop spans 15 amino acids. This chain's CDR3 is CASNAGGQYTGELFF.

The chain couples TRBV20-1 to TRBJ2-2; with no DNA, the TCRdb D assignment of TRBD1 cannot be verified. Germline loops: CDR1 DFQATT, CDR2 SNEGSKA (reference sequence). CDR3 length: 15 amino acids. The CDR3 sequence is CSAIDSRINTGELFF.

V gene TRBV3-1 combines with J gene TRBJ1-1. CDR3 size: 13 residues. Germline lookup yields CDR1 LGHDT and CDR2 YNNKEL (reference sequence). This CDR3 reads CASSQEVPGGAFF. Full variable domain (rest looked up from reference TRBV3-1 and TRBJ1-1): DTAVSQTPKYLVTQMGNDKSIKCEQNLGHDTMYWYKQDSKKFLKIMFSYNNKELIINETVPNRFSPKSPDKAHLNLHINSLELGDSAVYFCASSQEVPGGAFFGQGTRLTVV.

The genes are TRBV6-1 and TRBJ1-3. This CDR3 region has 14 residues. Germline V gene data show CDR1 as MNHNS and CDR2 as SASEGT. This chain's CDR3 is CASATFNSGNTIYF.

This sequence joins TRBV7-8 and TRBJ1-1. Germline V gene sequence: CDR1 SGHVS, CDR2 FQNEAQ. This CDR3 region has 13 residues. This chain's CDR3 is CASSFQSHTEAFF. The full variable domain, rest sourced from reference TRBV7-8 and TRBJ1-1, is GAGVSQSPRYKVAKRGQDVALRCDPISGHVSLFWYQQALGQGPEFLTYFQNEAQLDKSGLPSDRFFAERPEGSVSTLKIQRTQQEDSAVYLCASSFQSHTEAFFGQGTRLTVV.

The chain couples TRBV12-3 or TRBV12-4 to TRBJ1-1. The length of the CDR3 is 11 residues. CDR3 residues: CASSLSGGAFF.

The V gene is TRBV5-1, the J gene TRBJ2-5; TCRdb proposes TRBD1, but this gene call is untestable without DNA. The germline CDR1 and CDR2 sequences are SGHRS and YFSETQ. This CDR3 has 14 residues. The CDR3 loop reads CASREGATRETQYF.

The gene calls are TRBV18 and TRBJ1-1; without DNA, the TCRdb call of TRBD1 cannot be checked. The CDR3 length is 18 residues. From germline, CDR1 is KGHSH and CDR2 LQKENI. The chain's CDR3 is CASSPVRQVGRTNTEAFF.

The gene calls are TRBV19 and TRBJ2-7; TCRdb selects TRBD2, and the lack of DNA leaves this call unchecked. CDR3 size: 15 residues. The germline gives CDR1 LNHDA, CDR2 SQIVND (reference sequence). CDR3 sequence: CASSIPGRATYEQYF.